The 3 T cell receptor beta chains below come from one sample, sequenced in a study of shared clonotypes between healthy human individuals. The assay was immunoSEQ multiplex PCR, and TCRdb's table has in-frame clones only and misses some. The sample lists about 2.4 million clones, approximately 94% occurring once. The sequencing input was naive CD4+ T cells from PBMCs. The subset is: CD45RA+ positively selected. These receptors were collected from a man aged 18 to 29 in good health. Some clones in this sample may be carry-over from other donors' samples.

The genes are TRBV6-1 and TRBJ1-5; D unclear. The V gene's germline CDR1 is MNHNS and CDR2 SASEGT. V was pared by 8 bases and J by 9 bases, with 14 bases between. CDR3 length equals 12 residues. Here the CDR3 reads CASHPLLGPQHF. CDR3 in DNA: TGTGCCAGCCACCCCCTTTTAGGGCCCCAGCATTTT.

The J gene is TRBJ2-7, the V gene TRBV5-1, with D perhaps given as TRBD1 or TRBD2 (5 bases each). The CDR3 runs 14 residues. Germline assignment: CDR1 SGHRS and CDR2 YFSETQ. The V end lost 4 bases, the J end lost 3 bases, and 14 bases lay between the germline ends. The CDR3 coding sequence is TGCGCCAGCAGCATCCGGGGCAAGAACTACGAGCAGTACTTC. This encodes CASSIRGKNYEQYF.

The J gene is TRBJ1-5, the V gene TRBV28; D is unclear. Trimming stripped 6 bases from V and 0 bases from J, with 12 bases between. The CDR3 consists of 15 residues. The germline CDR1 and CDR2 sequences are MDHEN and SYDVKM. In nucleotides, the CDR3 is TGTGCCAGCAGGTCAGATCCTTATAGCAATCAGCCCCAGCATTTT. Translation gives CASRSDPYSNQPQHF. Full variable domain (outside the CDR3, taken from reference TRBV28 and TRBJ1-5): DVKVTQSSRYLVKRTGEKVFLECVQDMDHENMFWYRQDPGLGLRLIYFSYDVKMKEKGDIPEGYSVSREKKERFSLILESASTNQTSMYLCASRSDPYSNQPQHFGDGTRLSIL.